Listed here are 32 T cell receptor beta chains from one sample, sequenced in a study of blood T cell repertoires in COVID-19. Data came from immunoSEQ multiplex PCR; TCRdb stores just in-frame clones and leaves some out. The table has fewer than 200,000 clones, roughly four fifths seen once; the top ten hold around 10%. Material for sequencing was peripheral blood. These receptors were obtained from an elderly woman with COVID-19, enrolled during active disease.

This clone was observed a handful of times. V gene TRBV19 combines with J gene TRBJ2-1; unclear D gene. The CDR3 contains 14 residues. Per the germline V gene, CDR1 is LNHDA and CDR2 is SQIVND (reference sequence). V lost 2 bases and J 0 bases, leaving 5 bases between the germline ends. The CDR3 sequence: CASSITSSYNEQFF. In nucleotides, the CDR3 is TGTGCCAGTAGTATAACCAGCTCCTACAATGAGCAGTTCTTC.

This sequence joins TRBV19 and TRBJ1-3; D is unresolved. The CDR3 runs to 14 residues. Germline V gene lookup returns CDR1 LNHDA and CDR2 SQIVND (reference sequence). The V end was cut by 0 bases, the J end by 4 bases, with 7 bases between. CDR3 sequence reads: CASSIEGSGNTIYF. CDR3 DNA: TGTGCCAGTAGTATAGAAGGTAGCGGAAACACCATATATTTT.

The chain carries TRBV10-3 and TRBJ1-1; 7 nucleotides align to TRBD1. J gave up 7 bases and V 6 bases, and 8 bases lay outside the gene matches. CDR1 ENHRY and CDR2 SYGVKD come from the germline V gene. The CDR3 spans 13 residues. The CDR3: CAIRLGQNDEAFF. In DNA, the CDR3 is TGTGCCATCAGGTTGGGACAGAATGATGAAGCTTTCTTT.

In DNA form, the CDR3 reads TGTGCCAGCAGCCCGCTAGCGGGAGGGGACAATGAGCAGTTCTTC. It yields the protein CASSPLAGGDNEQFF. J is TRBJ2-1 and V is TRBV7-6, with 12 bases lining up with TRBD2. The CDR3 extends over 15 amino acids. Per germline, CDR1 SGHVS and CDR2 FNYEAQ. The ends lost 5 bases at V and 5 bases at J; junction bases unmatched: 4.

This chain uses TRBV7-6 with TRBJ1-2, with 10 bases lining up with TRBD1. The CDR3 length is 15 residues. Losses at the gene ends were 4 bases for V and 6 bases for J; bases not matched to a gene: 8. CDR1 SGHVS and CDR2 FNYEAQ come from the germline V gene. The DNA for the CDR3 is TGTGCCAGCAGCTCTACGACAGGGGGCGGGAATGGCTACACCTTC. This codes for CASSSTTGGGNGYTF.

The chain joins TRBV12-3 or TRBV12-4 to TRBJ2-4, with D perhaps TRBD1 (6 bases). V lost 6 bases and J 8 bases, leaving 11 bases between the germline ends. The CDR3 is made up of 12 amino acids. The CDR3 nucleotides read TGTGCCAGCAGGGACAGCGGCTACATTCAGTACTTC. Residues: CASRDSGYIQYF.

The V call is TRBV9, the J call TRBJ1-6; TRBD1 matches 10 bases. V shed 0 bases and J 9 bases; nucleotides not matched to a gene: 3. The CDR3 is 15 amino acids. CDR1 and CDR2 (germline): SGDLS, YYNGEE. DNA for the CDR3: TGTGCCAGCAGCGTAGCAGGGACAGGGGCTTCACCCCTCCACTTT. It translates to CASSVAGTGASPLHF.

This rearrangement joins TRBV2 to TRBJ2-2, with 10 bases lining up with TRBD1. The CDR3 totals 15 residues. J gave up 7 bases and V 6 bases, and 8 bases lay outside the gene matches. Germline V gene lookup returns CDR1 SNHLY and CDR2 FYNNEI. This CDR3 reads CASRRDRGRGGELFF. The CDR3 region has the DNA TGTGCCAGCAGAAGGGACAGGGGAAGGGGCGGGGAGCTGTTTTTT.

V usage is TRBV5-8 and J usage is TRBJ2-5; 8 bases map to TRBD1. CDR1 SGHTS and CDR2 YDEGEE come from the germline V gene. Trimming at V came to 5 bases and at J to 2 bases, leaving 8 bases not matched to a gene. The CDR3 totals 15 residues. The DNA for the CDR3 is TGTGCCAGCAGAAGAGACAGGGGTAGACAAGAGACCCAGTACTTC. The encoded protein is CASRRDRGRQETQYF. Filled out from reference TRBV5-8 and TRBJ2-5, the complete variable domain reads EAGVTQSPTHLIKTRGQQATLRCSPISGHTSVYWYQQALGLGLQFLLWYDEGEERNRGNFPPRFSGRQFPNYSSELNVNALELEDSALYLCASRRDRGRQETQYFGPGTRLLVL.

This chain links TRBV5-1 with TRBJ2-4; D is possibly TRBD1 (6 bases). The CDR3 is made up of 14 amino acids. The germline gives CDR1 SGHRS, CDR2 YFSETQ. Trimming removed 4 bases from V and 1 base from J, with 9 bases in between. This CDR3 reads CASSEGVAKNIQYF. In DNA, the CDR3 is TGCGCCAGCAGCGAGGGGGTCGCCAAAAACATTCAGTACTTC.

The chain has TRBV9 and TRBJ1-2, with TRBD1 matching over 7 bases. V trimming: 3 bases; J trimming: 4 bases; junction bases outside the gene matches: 3. The germline CDR1 and CDR2 sequences are SGDLS and YYNGEE. This CDR3 contains 13 residues. The CDR3 DNA is TGTGCCAGCAGCGCCCCAGGGGGCTATGGCTACACCTTC. Its translation: CASSAPGGYGYTF.

The rearrangement joins TRBV18 to TRBJ1-2; D may be TRBD1 (5 bases). The CDR3 has 15 amino acids. CDR1 KGHSH and CDR2 LQKENI come from the germline V gene. Trimming removed 3 bases from V and 1 base from J, with 12 bases in between. This CDR3 is CASSPRQSFNYGYTF. In DNA form, the CDR3 reads TGTGCCAGCTCACCTAGACAGTCTTTTAACTATGGCTACACCTTC. The entire variable domain, with the rest obtained from reference TRBV18 and TRBJ1-2, is as follows: NAGVMQNPRHLVRRRGQEARLRCSPMKGHSHVYWYRQLPEEGLKFMVYLQKENIIDESGMPKERFSAEFPKEGPSILRIQQVVRGDSAAYFCASSPRQSFNYGYTFGSGTRLTVV.

The rearrangement uses TRBV5-4 and TRBJ1-1, with 7 bases matching TRBD1. V lost 0 bases to trimming and J lost 1 base; unmatched junction nucleotides: 3. Germline CDR1 reads SGHNT; CDR2 reads YYREEE (reference sequence). This CDR3 spans 15 amino acids. DNA of the CDR3: TGTGCCAGCAGCTTGGGACAGGGCGCGAACACTGAAGCTTTCTTT. Amino acid sequence: CASSLGQGANTEAFF.

This clone was seen once. The rearrangement joins TRBV11-3 to TRBJ2-1, with 8 positions matching TRBD2. The CDR3 totals 17 residues. Germline trimming cut 1 base from V and 9 bases from J; bases unmatched to any gene: 14. CDR1 SGHNT and CDR2 YENEEA come from the germline V gene. CDR3 DNA: TGTGCCAGCAGCTTAGTGCCTGGACGGGGGGGCAGCGGTGAGCAGTTCTTC. It encodes CASSLVPGRGGSGEQFF. The full variable domain, in which reference TRBV11-3 and TRBJ2-1 provide the parts outside the CDR3, is EAGVVQSPRYKIIEKKQPVAFWCNPISGHNTLYWYLQNLGQGPELLIRYENEEAVDDSQLPKDRFSAERLKGVDSTLKIQPAELGDSAVYLCASSLVPGRGGSGEQFFGPGTRLTVL.

The rearrangement links TRBV27 to TRBJ1-5; weak D call: TRBD1 (6 bases). CDR3 length: 14 residues. V gave up 8 bases and J gave up 4 bases, with 15 bases separating them. Looked up from germline, CDR1 is MNHEY and CDR2 is SMNVEV (reference sequence). The CDR3 DNA reads as TGTGCCAGCGGAAAGTGGGGGCCTAATCAGCCCCAGCATTTT. This gives the protein CASGKWGPNQPQHF.

The chain couples TRBV6-2 or TRBV6-3 to TRBJ1-1, with unresolved D. With 0 bases removed from V and 7 bases from J, the gap between germline ends came to 12 bases. CDR3 size: 14 residues. Germline CDR1 reads MNHEY; CDR2 reads SVGEGT. CDR3 region: CASSYSSSRVEAFF. CDR3 nucleotides: TGTGCCAGCAGTTACTCGTCCTCGAGGGTTGAAGCTTTCTTT.

The chain uses TRBV9 and TRBJ2-7; 8 positions match TRBD1. The CDR3 totals 15 residues. Germline CDR1 reads SGDLS; CDR2 reads YYNGEE. Unmatched junction bases numbered 6, after V lost 0 bases and J lost 4 bases. The CDR3 loop reads CASSVGTGGVYEQYF. Written as DNA, the CDR3 is TGTGCCAGCAGCGTAGGAACAGGGGGAGTATACGAGCAGTACTTC. Together with reference TRBV9 and TRBJ2-7, the CDR3 gives the full variable domain: DSGVTQTPKHLITATGQRVTLRCSPRSGDLSVYWYQQSLDQGLQFLIQYYNGEERAKGNILERFSAQQFPDLHSELNLSSLELGDSALYFCASSVGTGGVYEQYFGPGTRLTVT.

A single count supports this clone. V usage is TRBV28 and J usage is TRBJ2-2; no clear D. CDR1 is MDHEN and CDR2 is SYDVKM in the germline V gene. The CDR3 runs 15 residues. Trimming took 7 bases from V and 8 from J, leaving 20 bases between them. The CDR3 nucleotides read TGTGCCAGCATACGTGGCGGTGCCAACATTGGGGAGCTGTTTTTT. This codes for CASIRGGANIGELFF.

The chain employs TRBV10-3 and TRBJ2-1; 10 bases are a match to TRBD2. This CDR3 spans 16 amino acids. CDR1 and CDR2 (germline): ENHRY, SYGVKD. V lost 6 bases, J lost 8 bases, and 13 bases stayed unmatched. The CDR3 is CAIRAPGLALIHEQFF. DNA for the CDR3: TGTGCCATCAGGGCTCCGGGACTAGCGTTAATCCATGAGCAGTTCTTC.

This chain links TRBV11-2 with TRBJ2-7; D might be TRBD2 (5 bases). Germline CDR1 and CDR2: SGHAT and FQNNGV. V was pared by 1 base and J by 3 bases, with 10 bases between. CDR3 size: 14 residues. The CDR3 sequence: CASSLAGFVYEQYF. The CDR3 DNA follows: TGTGCCAGCAGCTTAGCGGGGTTCGTCTACGAGCAGTACTTC.

This sequence joins TRBV19 and TRBJ1-5, with a weak D call TRBD1 (5 bases). Between the trimmed V and J ends, which lost 5 bases and 7 bases, there was a span of 12 bases. Per the germline V gene, CDR1 is LNHDA and CDR2 is SQIVND (reference sequence). This CDR3 contains 13 residues. CDR3 in amino acids: CASSRRGGQPQHF. Written as DNA, the CDR3 is TGTGCCAGTAGTCGGCGGGGCGGGCAGCCCCAGCATTTT.

The chain has TRBV5-4 and TRBJ1-2, with D perhaps TRBD1 (6 bases). Trimming shortened V by 4 bases and J by 8 bases, and 15 bases separated the two germline ends. CDR1 and CDR2 from the germline V gene are SGHNT and YYREEE (reference sequence). This CDR3 has 13 residues. CDR3 DNA sequence: TGTGCCAGCAGCAAAGGCCAGGGGTCCGGCTACACCTTC. Protein product: CASSKGQGSGYTF. The full variable domain, rest sourced from reference TRBV5-4 and TRBJ1-2, is ETGVTQSPTHLIKTRGQQVTLRCSSQSGHNTVSWYQQALGQGPQFIFQYYREEENGRGNFPPRFSGLQFPNYSSELNVNALELDDSALYLCASSKGQGSGYTFGSGTRLTVV.

This clone was detected once. The chain carries TRBV7-6 and TRBJ2-1, with TRBD1 matching over 7 bases. In germline, CDR1 is SGHVS, CDR2 FNYEAQ. V trimming: 5 bases; J trimming: 8 bases; junction bases outside the gene matches: 12. The CDR3 spans 15 residues. The CDR3: CASSPSTGMGHEQFF. In DNA form, the CDR3 reads TGTGCCAGCAGCCCATCGACAGGGATGGGTCATGAGCAGTTCTTC.

This chain connects TRBV10-3 to TRBJ1-6, with D perhaps matching TRBD1 (6 bases). The CDR3 is made up of 15 amino acids. CDR1 is ENHRY, CDR2 SYGVKD, per germline. V was shortened by 3 bases and J by 7 bases, with 13 bases between the two germline ends. CDR3 protein: CAISDLGTGNSPLHF. Written as DNA, the CDR3 is TGTGCCATCAGTGACCTAGGTACAGGGAATTCACCCCTCCACTTT.

This sequence joins TRBV5-1 and TRBJ2-7; D is perhaps TRBD2 (6 bases). The CDR3 loop spans 12 amino acids. V lost 0 bases and J 5 bases, leaving 6 bases between the germline ends. From germline, CDR1 is SGHRS and CDR2 YFSETQ. This chain's CDR3 is CASSLAGDEQYF. In DNA form, the CDR3 reads TGCGCCAGCAGCTTGGCGGGGGACGAGCAGTACTTC.

This rearrangement joins TRBV24-1 to TRBJ2-1, with 12 nucleotides matching TRBD2. The CDR3 extends over 17 amino acids. Germline V CDR1 and CDR2: KGHDR, SFDVKD. Trimming removed 4 bases from V and 3 bases from J; junction bases left unmatched: 6. CDR3 region: CATSEASGRAYYNEQFF. The DNA for the CDR3 is TGTGCCACCAGTGAGGCTAGCGGGAGGGCCTACTACAATGAGCAGTTCTTC.

The rearrangement uses TRBV7-3 and TRBJ1-6; 8 bases line up with TRBD1. Trimming removed 1 base from V and 11 bases from J; junction bases left unmatched: 4. The CDR3 runs 14 residues. Germline CDR1 reads SGHTA; CDR2 reads FQGTGA. The CDR3 nucleotides are TGTGCCAGCAGCTTAATAGGACAGGGAACACCCCTCCACTTT. Translated, it gives CASSLIGQGTPLHF.

The chain joins TRBV18 to TRBJ1-1; perhaps TRBD1 as D (5 bases). Germline loops: CDR1 KGHSH, CDR2 LQKENI. V lost 3 bases, J lost 7 bases, and 12 bases lay in between. The length of the CDR3 is 13 residues. CDR3 DNA: TGTGCCAGCTCACCCGGGACTCGGCATGAAGCTTTCTTT. Protein sequence: CASSPGTRHEAFF.

The chain carries TRBV29-1 and TRBJ1-2; D is undetermined. Per the germline V gene, CDR1 is SQVTM and CDR2 is ANQGSEA. V gave up 3 bases and J gave up 5 bases, with 7 bases separating them. The CDR3 length is 11 residues. The CDR3 region is CSVDLRYGYTF. CDR3 sequence (DNA): TGCAGCGTTGACCTACGTTATGGCTACACCTTC.

This chain connects TRBV7-7 to TRBJ2-5; 12 bases map to TRBD2. V trimming: 1 base; J trimming: 2 bases; junction bases outside the gene matches: 5. The CDR3 has 17 amino acids. Germline CDR1 and CDR2: SSHAT and FNYEAQ (reference sequence). The DNA for the CDR3 is TGTGCCAGCAGCTTAGGTCGGCTAGCGGGGGGGCAAGAGACCCAGTACTTC. Its translation is CASSLGRLAGGQETQYF.

The chain has TRBV3-1 (or the pseudogene TRBV3-2) and TRBJ1-2, with D unclear. The CDR3 is 14 amino acids. V lost 0 bases and J 7 bases, leaving 12 bases between the germline ends. The germline gives CDR1 LGHDT, CDR2 YNNKEL (reference sequence). The DNA for the CDR3 is TGTGCCAGCAGCCAAGATTCAGTTGGCCGTGGCTACACCTTC. Its translation is CASSQDSVGRGYTF.

This rearrangement joins TRBV30 to TRBJ1-5; the D gene is possibly TRBD1 (5 bases). The CDR3 has 13 residues. Germline CDR1 and CDR2: GTSNPN and SVGIG (reference sequence). The V end was cut by 3 bases, the J end by 7 bases, with 13 bases between. As DNA, the CDR3 is TGTGCCTGGAGCGGGGCCGGAGGGCAGCCCCAGCATTTT. This gives the protein CAWSGAGGQPQHF.